This TCR beta chain was identified during a study of T-cell reconstitution after alpha-beta-depleted transplantation in children. General study findings and limits: There were reportedly several hundred expanded graft clones from which alpha-beta T cells came about two months after transplant.

In its sample, this clonotype was seen a few times. The target antigen is unknown. The library targeted TCRbeta and was prepared with unique molecular identifiers. TCRdb reprocessed the PCR reads via MiXCR and lists one record per CDR3 protein. The sample lists fewer than 700,000 distinct CDR3 sequences, 10% to 15% occurring once. The CDR3 spans 19 residues. Trimming stripped 2 bases from V and 4 bases from J, with 27 bases between. Germline loops: CDR1 MDHEN, CDR2 SYDVKM. The receptor was isolated from a male patient between 5 and 17 years old who had a stem cell transplant for acute myeloid leukemia, so the T cells may come from the graft donor. The material was PBMCs, mostly from graft donor cells, obtained 360 days after TCRalphabeta/CD19-depleted stem cell transplant. This chain links TRBV28 with TRBJ2-7; possible D gene TRBD1, 5 bases. CDR3 sequence reads: CASSLRTRADLSGLYEQYF. In nucleotides, the CDR3 is TGTGCCAGCAGTTTACGGACACGCGCAGATCTTTCAGGCCTTTACGAGCAGTACTTC.